Described below is a single T cell receptor (beta chain) sequence and its context. The data were taken from a study of CD8 T cells in Susac syndrome. With random hexamers, reverse transcription was performed on roughly 0.5 to 1 ug of RNA. TCRdb fed the immunoSEQ multiplex PCR reads into MiXCR, producing one record per CDR3 protein. The repertoire includes 190,000 or so distinct CDR3 sequences, around 96% of them detected once, and roughly 0.094% sits in the top ten. Sequencing input: CD4+ T cells from PBMCs. The source is a human donor with multiple sclerosis.

The CDR3 DNA reads TGTGCCGGCCGGAAGAACACTGAAGCTTTCTTT. This translates into CAGRKNTEAFF. This sequence joins TRBV30 and TRBJ1-1; D is unresolved. CDR1 is GTSNPN, CDR2 SVGIG, per germline (reference sequence). The CDR3 covers 11 residues. V was trimmed by 8 bases and J by 1 base, leaving 8 bases between them.